Here is one T cell receptor (beta chain) with its context. As yet, its antigen is unknown. The sample originates from a study of beta chain features in type 1 diabetes. Broader study findings: Significant though moderate, a shortening of TCRB CDR3s appeared in all four CD4+ subsets of Type 1 diabetes patients.

This CDR3 has 13 residues. The V end lost 6 bases, the J end lost 1 base, and 8 bases lay between the germline ends. Germline V lookup: CDR1 MNHNY, CDR2 SVGAGI (reference sequence). Every isolated RNA sample was fully reverse transcribed, so sequencing captured expressed TCRB transcripts. Measured with immunoSEQ multiplex PCR; TCRdb has only the in-frame clones, and not every one. The sample has around 56,000 clones, about 47% seen once. The chain is built from TRBV6-6 and TRBJ2-3; D gene unclear. The material sequenced was Tregs from blood. The receptor was isolated from a woman aged 40 to 50 with type 1 diabetes. The chain's CDR3 is CASSPPGTDTQYF. The CDR3 DNA sequence: TGTGCCAGCAGCCCCCCCGGCACAGATACGCAGTATTTT.